A single sample is the source of the 4 T cell receptor beta chains below, sequenced in a study of blood T cell repertoires in COVID-19. The protocol was immunoSEQ multiplex PCR, while the TCRdb copy is restricted to in-frame clones and leaves out a portion. Of roughly 150,000 clones in the sample, around 81% were seen once. Sequences were obtained from peripheral blood. The receptor set was obtained from a man aged 60-69 years with active or convalescent COVID-19.

The V and J genes are TRBV6-1 and TRBJ1-5; D may be TRBD1 (5 bases). Germline loops: CDR1 MNHNS, CDR2 SASEGT. V was pared by 1 base and J by 7 bases, with 17 bases between. The CDR3 runs 16 residues. The CDR3 sequence is CASSEGGGGPGQPQHF. The CDR3 coding sequence is TGTGCCAGCAGTGAAGGCGGGGGGGGTCCAGGACAGCCCCAGCATTTT.

V gene TRBV14 combines with J gene TRBJ2-1; weak D call: TRBD1 (5 bases). Germline V gene lookup returns CDR1 SGHDN and CDR2 FVKESK. The CDR3 has 12 amino acids. Trimming cost V 6 bases and J 5 bases, with 8 bases left between them. The CDR3 reads CASRKGDNEQFF. CDR3 nucleotide sequence: TGTGCCAGCAGAAAAGGGGACAATGAGCAGTTCTTC.

This clone occurred once. V and J are TRBV7-9 and TRBJ2-5; 7 bases map to TRBD2. The V and J ends lost 0 bases and 5 bases, in that order; junction bases with no gene match: 15. This CDR3 has 18 residues. Germline assignment: CDR1 SEHNR and CDR2 FQNEAQ (reference sequence). In nucleotides, the CDR3 is TGTGCCAGCAGCTTAGCGTATATCGGGGGGAGGGCCGCCGAGACCCAGTACTTC. As protein: CASSLAYIGGRAAETQYF.

V is TRBV18 and J is TRBJ2-5; 12 nucleotides match TRBD2. Germline V gene sequence: CDR1 KGHSH, CDR2 LQKENI. The CDR3 consists of 18 residues. With 3 bases clipped from V and 0 bases from J, the junction kept 8 bases outside the gene matches. This CDR3 is CASSPRLAGALYQETQYF. The CDR3 coding sequence is TGTGCCAGCTCACCGAGACTAGCGGGAGCCCTGTACCAAGAGACCCAGTACTTC.